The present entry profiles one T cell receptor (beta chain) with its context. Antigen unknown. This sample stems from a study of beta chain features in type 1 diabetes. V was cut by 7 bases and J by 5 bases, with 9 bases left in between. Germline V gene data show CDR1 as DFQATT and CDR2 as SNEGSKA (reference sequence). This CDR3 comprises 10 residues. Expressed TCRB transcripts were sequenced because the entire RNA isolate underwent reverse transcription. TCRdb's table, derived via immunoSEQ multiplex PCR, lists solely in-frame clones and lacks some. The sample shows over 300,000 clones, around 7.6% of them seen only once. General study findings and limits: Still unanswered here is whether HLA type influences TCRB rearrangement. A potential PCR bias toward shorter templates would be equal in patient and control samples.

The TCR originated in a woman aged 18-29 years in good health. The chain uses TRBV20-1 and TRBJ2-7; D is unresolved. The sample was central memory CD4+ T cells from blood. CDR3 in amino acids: CSVGYNEQYF. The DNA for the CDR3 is TGCAGTGTCGGGTACAACGAGCAGTACTTC.